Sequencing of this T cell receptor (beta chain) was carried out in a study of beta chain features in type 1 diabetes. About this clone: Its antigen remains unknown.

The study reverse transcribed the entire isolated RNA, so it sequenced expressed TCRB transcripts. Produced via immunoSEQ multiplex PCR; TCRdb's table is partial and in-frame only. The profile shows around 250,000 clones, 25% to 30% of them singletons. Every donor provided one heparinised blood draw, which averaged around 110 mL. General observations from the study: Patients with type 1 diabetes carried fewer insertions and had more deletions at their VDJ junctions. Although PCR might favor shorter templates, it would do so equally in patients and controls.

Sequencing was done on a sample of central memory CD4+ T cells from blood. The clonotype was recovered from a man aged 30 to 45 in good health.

CDR3 loop: CASSTAGAGANVLTF. CDR3 coding DNA: TGTGCCAGCAGCACGGCTGGGGCTGGGGCCAACGTCCTGACTTTC. The V and J genes are TRBV5-4 and TRBJ2-6; D call uncertain. CDR1 SGHNT and CDR2 YYREEE come from the germline V gene (reference sequence). The CDR3 is 15 residues long. V lost 4 bases and J lost 2, with 10 bases in between.